The 21 T cell receptor beta chains given below trace back to one sample, sequenced in a study of blood T cell repertoires in COVID-19. The assay was immunoSEQ multiplex PCR, and TCRdb's table has in-frame clones only and misses some. The sample has about 16,000 clones; roughly four fifths are singletons. Sample: peripheral blood. The receptors stem from a man aged 60 to 75 with acute or convalescent COVID-19.

This chain links TRBV12-3 or TRBV12-4 with TRBJ2-7; TRBD2 matches 7 bases. The CDR3 has 13 residues. The ends lost 5 bases at V and 6 bases at J; junction bases unmatched: 7. CDR3 nucleotides: TGTGCCAGCAGTCCCTTACTAGCGTTCGAGCAGTACTTC. It is translated as CASSPLLAFEQYF.

This chain uses TRBV4-3 with TRBJ1-2; D uncertain. Trimming stripped 4 bases from V and 3 bases from J, with 18 bases between. The CDR3 spans 16 residues. Looked up from germline, CDR1 is LGHNA and CDR2 is YSLEER. Written as DNA, the CDR3 is TGCGCCAGCAGCCGATCCTCGGGAGACACCTACTATGGCTACACCTTC. Encoded protein: CASSRSSGDTYYGYTF.

The chain employs TRBV7-2 and TRBJ1-1; D perhaps matches TRBD1 (6 bases). V was cut by 5 bases and J by 2 bases, with 12 bases left in between. CDR1 and CDR2 (germline): SGHTA, FQGNSA. The CDR3 has 14 amino acids. The CDR3 spells CASSLDSRNTEAFF. The DNA of the CDR3 is TGTGCCAGCAGCCTGGACAGCCGAAACACTGAAGCTTTCTTT.

Only one count was recorded for this clone. The gene calls are TRBV19 and TRBJ1-2, with 7 bases aligning to TRBD1. V dropped 10 bases and J dropped 6; count of bases not matched to a gene: 11. This CDR3 has 13 residues. Per germline, CDR1 LNHDA and CDR2 SQIVND (reference sequence). The CDR3 is CATEKQGTNGYTF. Written as DNA, the CDR3 is TGTGCCACGGAAAAACAGGGGACGAATGGCTACACCTTC.

The table lists this clone with a count of one. The chain uses TRBV7-3 and TRBJ2-2, with TRBD2 matching over 7 bases. Trimming at V came to 2 bases and at J to 1 base, leaving 7 bases not matched to a gene. The CDR3 spans 17 residues. The V gene's germline CDR1 is SGHTA and CDR2 FQGTGA. The CDR3 coding sequence is TGTGCCAGCAGCTTATTCTGGCGGGGGATGAACACCGGGGAGCTGTTTTTT. Translated: CASSLFWRGMNTGELFF.

The V call is TRBV7-2, the J call TRBJ2-7; 14 bases agree with TRBD2. This CDR3 comprises 18 residues. Germline CDR1 reads SGHTA; CDR2 reads FQGNSA. The V gene end was trimmed by 0 bases and the J gene end by 5 bases; junction bases not matched to a gene: 9. CDR3 nucleotides: TGTGCCAGCAGCTTAGCCCCCGGGACTAGCGGGGGCTTGAACGAGCAGTACTTC. Its translation is CASSLAPGTSGGLNEQYF.

The chain is built from TRBV20-1 and TRBJ2-7; the D is unclear. The germline CDR1 and CDR2 sequences are DFQATT and SNEGSKA (reference sequence). This CDR3 comprises 13 residues. V lost 3 bases and J 0 bases, leaving 9 bases between the germline ends. The chain's CDR3 is CSASEASSYEQYF. As DNA, the CDR3 is TGCAGTGCTAGTGAAGCCTCCTCCTACGAGCAGTACTTC.

V and J are TRBV18 and TRBJ2-3; 13 bases are shared with TRBD2. The CDR3 consists of 15 residues. V was clipped by 4 bases and J by 3 bases; unmatched bases: 1. Germline V gene data show CDR1 as KGHSH and CDR2 as LQKENI. This chain's CDR3 is CASSLGLAGTDTQYF. The DNA for the CDR3 is TGTGCCAGCTCACTGGGACTAGCGGGGACAGATACGCAGTATTTT.

V gene TRBV28 combines with J gene TRBJ1-2; maybe TRBD1 (5 bases). The germline V and J ends were trimmed by 4 bases and 4 bases, with 7 bases remaining between them. CDR3 size: 12 residues. Germline V lookup: CDR1 MDHEN, CDR2 SYDVKM. This CDR3 reads CASSWGRYGYTF. The CDR3 DNA reads TGTGCCAGCAGTTGGGGCCGCTATGGCTACACCTTC.

This chain joins TRBV19 and TRBJ2-7, with 7 positions matching TRBD1. The CDR3 extends over 15 amino acids. V shed 1 base and J 3 bases; nucleotides not matched to a gene: 6. The germline V gene encodes CDR1 LNHDA and CDR2 SQIVND (reference sequence). Written as DNA, the CDR3 is TGTGCCAGTAGTATAGCCCCCGACAGGGTCTACGAGCAGTACTTC. This encodes CASSIAPDRVYEQYF.

The genes are TRBV28 and TRBJ1-6; tentatively, D is TRBD1 (5 bases). Germline V gives CDR1 MDHEN, CDR2 SYDVKM. V was shortened by 1 base and J by 2 bases, with 15 bases between the two germline ends. CDR3 size: 18 residues. The CDR3 here is CASSLSTGQGAYNSPLHF. The CDR3 DNA reads TGTGCCAGCAGTTTATCAACCGGACAAGGTGCCTATAATTCACCCCTCCACTTT.

The table lists this clone with a count of one. The chain has TRBV6-2 or TRBV6-3 and TRBJ2-1, with TRBD2 matching over 13 bases. The CDR3 runs to 18 residues. The V gene's germline CDR1 is MNHEY and CDR2 SVGEGT. V was pared by 6 bases and J by 2 bases, with 10 bases of the junction left unmatched. CDR3 coding DNA: TGTGCCAGCAGCAACGGACTAGCGGGAGTCCTCGCCTACAATGAGCAGTTCTTC. As protein: CASSNGLAGVLAYNEQFF.

CDR3 residues: CASSKVPQDTHSYNEQFF. The CDR3 coding sequence is TGTGCCAGCAGCAAAGTCCCCCAAGACACCCACTCCTACAATGAGCAGTTCTTC. This chain uses TRBV21-1 with TRBJ2-1; the D call of TRBD1 is as the table states it, not checked on the DNA. TRBV21-1 is designated a pseudogene. The CDR3 is 18 residues long.

CDR3 nucleotides: TGTGCCAGCTCACCGTTACGAGATATTTTTGATGGCTACACCTTC. Residues: CASSPLRDIFDGYTF. The chain is built from TRBV18 and TRBJ1-2; D uncertain. The germline V and J ends were trimmed by 3 bases and 6 bases, with 17 bases remaining between them. The germline V gene has CDR1 KGHSH and CDR2 LQKENI. The CDR3 consists of 15 residues.

The chain has TRBV9 and TRBJ2-1; a weak D match, TRBD1 (6 bases). CDR3 size: 14 residues. Germline values: CDR1 SGDLS, CDR2 YYNGEE. V gave up 0 bases and J gave up 4 bases, with 8 bases separating them. The CDR3 sequence: CASSVGTEYNEQFF. As DNA, the CDR3 is TGTGCCAGCAGCGTAGGGACAGAGTACAATGAGCAGTTCTTC.

There are a few counts of this clone. The chain joins TRBV6-2 or TRBV6-3 to TRBJ1-5, with unresolved D. The CDR3 spans 13 residues. Trimming shortened V by 2 bases and J by 9 bases, and 11 bases separated the two germline ends. The germline V gene has CDR1 MNHEY and CDR2 SVGEGT. The CDR3: CASSYRGAGPQHF. The DNA of the CDR3 is TGTGCCAGCAGTTACCGCGGCGCCGGGCCCCAGCATTTT.

This chain joins TRBV4-3 and TRBJ2-1; tentative D call: TRBD2 (5 bases). Trimming shortened V by 0 bases and J by 5 bases, and 8 bases separated the two germline ends. Per the germline V gene, CDR1 is LGHNA and CDR2 is YSLEER. The CDR3 covers 14 residues. CDR3 residues: CASSQELGNNEQFF. The CDR3 DNA sequence: TGCGCCAGCAGCCAAGAACTAGGGAACAATGAGCAGTTCTTC.

The chain carries TRBV18 and TRBJ1-1, with 9 bases identical to TRBD1. With V trimmed by 7 bases and J by 1 base, 7 bases remained unmatched. Germline loops: CDR1 KGHSH, CDR2 LQKENI. This CDR3 contains 15 residues. DNA of the CDR3: TGTGCCAGCTTACTGGGGGGACAGGGGAACACTGAAGCTTTCTTT. This codes for CASLLGGQGNTEAFF.

The chain carries TRBV5-1 and TRBJ2-5; D is ambiguous. This CDR3 comprises 12 residues. Germline CDR1 is SGHRS and CDR2 is YFSETQ. The V end lost 1 base, the J end lost 3 bases, and 4 bases lay between the germline ends. CDR3 protein: CASSLTEETQYF. For the CDR3, the DNA is TGCGCCAGCAGCTTGACGGAAGAGACCCAGTACTTC.

The chain combines TRBV27 with TRBJ1-1; 10 bases are shared with TRBD1. The CDR3 spans 15 residues. V shed 3 bases, J shed 5 bases, and the junction held 6 bases outside the gene matches. Germline CDR1 reads MNHEY; CDR2 reads SMNVEV (reference sequence). The CDR3 sequence is CASSLGQGFRTEAFF. CDR3 nucleotides: TGTGCCAGCAGTTTGGGACAGGGGTTTCGTACTGAAGCTTTCTTT.

As DNA, the CDR3 is TGTGCCACCCGAGACAGGCCAGGTTCACCCCTCCACTTT. Residues: CATRDRPGSPLHF. This chain links TRBV19 with TRBJ1-6, with a weak D call TRBD1 (6 bases). There are 13 residues in the CDR3. The V and J ends lost 10 bases and 9 bases respectively, with 16 bases between them. Germline-derived CDR1 and CDR2 are LNHDA and SQIVND (reference sequence).